This TCR beta chain emerged from a study of blood T cell repertoires in COVID-19. Trimming took 5 bases from V and 7 from J; bases not matched to a gene: 9. This CDR3 has 14 residues. From germline, CDR1 is SGHRS and CDR2 YFSETQ. Original processing notes: Estimation of nucleated cell counts was performed using reference gene primer amplification. This table comes from immunoSEQ multiplex PCR, and its TCRdb copy is limited to in-frame clones, with some not included. The V and J calls and clone size come from that table; D and trimming were worked out from the DNA. Of roughly 430,000 clones listed, roughly 88% were seen once; the top ten hold approximately 2.1%. Clinical history reported by participants formed the basis on which cohorts were assigned.

The sequencing sample was made of PBMCs or T cells enriched from blood (not recorded which). The chain has TRBV5-1 and TRBJ1-1; 9 nucleotides agree with TRBD1. The source of this sequence is a woman aged 40 to 50 with acute COVID-19. CDR3 residues: CASSSGTGTYEAFF. The CDR3 DNA follows: TGCGCCAGCAGTTCCGGGACAGGGACTTATGAAGCTTTCTTT.